A single sample is the source of the 31 T cell receptor beta chains below, sequenced in a study of human T cells and chemical hapten exposure. From the RACE reads, TCRdb called clonotypes with MiXCR, one entry per CDR3 protein. The data hold around 120,000 distinct CDR3 sequences, with approximately 14% observed a single time. The time point denotes: patch test 1, 2 weeks after DPC sensitization. The treatment denotes: therapeutic diphenylcyclopropenone sensitization with weekly scalp DPC. The specimen comprised whole blood, sampled in connection with sensitization to the hapten diphenylcyclopropenone (DPC). The receptors stem from a man aged 18 to 30 with alopecia areata. Some clones in this sample may be carry-over from other donors' samples.

A few counts support this clonotype. V is TRBV12-3 or TRBV12-4 and J is TRBJ1-4; the D is unclear. This CDR3 region has 14 residues. V was pared by 1 base and J by 7 bases, with 10 bases between. CDR3 sequence: CASSLGADIEKLFF. CDR3 coding DNA: TGTGCCAGCAGTTTAGGCGCTGACATTGAAAAACTGTTTTTT.

This clonotype showed up just a few times. This sequence joins TRBV20-1 and TRBJ2-5; the D gene could be TRBD1 or TRBD2 (5 bases each). Germline CDR1 reads DFQATT; CDR2 reads SNEGSKA (reference sequence). The CDR3 consists of 13 residues. Trimming pared 7 bases from V and 0 bases from J, leaving 12 bases between. CDR3 sequence reads: CSDKRGYQETQYF. The CDR3 DNA sequence: TGCAGTGACAAGAGGGGATACCAAGAGACCCAGTACTTC.

This clonotype showed up just a few times. The V and J genes are TRBV4-3 and TRBJ2-4, with a weak D call TRBD2 (5 bases). The CDR3 extends over 15 amino acids. V was clipped by 0 bases and J by 8 bases, with 14 bases between them. Germline V gives CDR1 LGHNA, CDR2 YSLEER. This CDR3 is CASSQEPLESDIQYF. The CDR3 DNA reads as TGCGCCAGCAGCCAAGAACCACTAGAATCAGACATTCAGTACTTC.

The chain joins TRBV11-3 to TRBJ2-2; D unresolved. Germline-derived CDR1 and CDR2 are SGHNT and YENEEA. The CDR3 covers 16 residues. The V gene lost 1 base and the J gene lost 1 base, with 10 bases spanning the gap. The DNA for the CDR3 is TGTGCCAGCAGCTTAGCATCGGGCAGGAACACCGGGGAGCTGTTTTTT. The encoded protein is CASSLASGRNTGELFF.

The V call is TRBV28, the J call TRBJ1-2, with 9 bases identical to TRBD1. CDR1 is MDHEN and CDR2 is SYDVKM in the germline V gene. The trim removed 2 bases at V and 14 bases at J, leaving 6 bases unmatched. This CDR3 region has 12 residues. DNA of the CDR3: TGTGCCAGCAGTTTAGGGACAGGGCGGAATACCTTC. Its protein product is CASSLGTGRNTF.

The chain carries TRBV7-3 and TRBJ1-1, with D possibly being TRBD1 (5 bases). The CDR3 has 14 residues. Germline-derived CDR1 and CDR2 are SGHTA and FQGTGA. V was clipped by 4 bases and J by 2 bases, with 11 bases between them. The DNA of the CDR3 is TGTGCCAGCAGCTCGGGACTACCTAACACTGAAGCTTTCTTT. Protein sequence: CASSSGLPNTEAFF. The whole variable domain, filled in from reference TRBV7-3 and TRBJ1-1, reads GAGVSQTPSNKVTEKGKYVELRCDPISGHTALYWYRQSLGQGPEFLIYFQGTGAADDSGLPNDRFFAVRPEGSVSTLKIQRTERGDSAVYLCASSSGLPNTEAFFGQGTRLTVV.

The rearrangement uses TRBV7-3 and TRBJ1-3; D ambiguous. The V end was cut by 4 bases, the J end by 0 bases, with 7 bases between. Germline V lookup: CDR1 SGHTA, CDR2 FQGTGA. The CDR3 consists of 14 residues. CDR3 protein: CASSSQSSGNTIYF. CDR3 in DNA: TGTGCCAGCAGCTCACAGAGCTCTGGAAACACCATATATTTT.

This clonotype occurred a few times. The CDR3 reads CASSPRTFRELFF. The CDR3, as DNA: TGTGCCAGCAGCCCCCGGACCTTCCGGGAGCTGTTTTTT. The rearrangement joins TRBV7-3 to TRBJ2-2; D remains ambiguous. Germline V gene lookup returns CDR1 SGHTA and CDR2 FQGTGA. Trimming pared 5 bases from V and 9 bases from J, leaving 13 bases between. The CDR3 covers 13 residues.

The CDR3: CSVEGARGIAKNIQYF. In DNA form, the CDR3 reads TGCAGCGTTGAAGGGGCCAGGGGAATAGCCAAAAACATTCAGTACTTC. V usage is TRBV29-1 and J usage is TRBJ2-4; possibly TRBD1 for D (6 bases). V was cut by 1 base and J by 0 bases, with 13 bases left in between. This CDR3 has 16 amino acids. Per the germline V gene, CDR1 is SQVTM and CDR2 is ANQGSEA.

This clonotype was counted between two and nine times. The chain couples TRBV29-1 to TRBJ2-2, with no clear D. There are 14 residues in the CDR3. CDR1 is SQVTM, CDR2 ANQGSEA, per germline. Trimming stripped 7 bases from V and 0 bases from J, with 12 bases between. The CDR3 loop is CSGAPNANTGELFF. CDR3 nucleotide sequence: TGCAGCGGAGCCCCTAACGCGAACACCGGGGAGCTGTTTTTT.

This clonotype appeared a few times. The chain uses TRBV9 and TRBJ1-6; 9 nucleotides match TRBD1. CDR3 length: 14 amino acids. The germline CDR1 and CDR2 sequences are SGDLS and YYNGEE. Unmatched junction bases numbered 3, after V lost 5 bases and J lost 6 bases. The CDR3 loop reads CASRGQGSNSPLHF. In nucleotides, the CDR3 is TGTGCCAGCAGAGGACAGGGGAGTAATTCACCCCTCCACTTT.

The chain carries TRBV5-1 and TRBJ2-7, with 10 positions matching TRBD1. The CDR3 has 16 residues. Germline V gene sequence: CDR1 SGHRS, CDR2 YFSETQ. Losses at the gene ends were 0 bases for V and 0 bases for J; bases not matched to a gene: 3. Here the CDR3 DNA reads TGCGCCAGCAGCTTGGGCGGGACAGGGGCCTCCTACGAGCAGTACTTC. Translated, it gives CASSLGGTGASYEQYF.

The chain recombines TRBV6-5 with TRBJ1-1; D call uncertain. The CDR3 consists of 14 residues. CDR1 and CDR2 from the germline V gene are MNHEY and SVGAGI. V lost 4 bases and J 2 bases, leaving 11 bases between the germline ends. The chain's CDR3 is CASSLSPINTEAFF. DNA of the CDR3: TGTGCCAGCAGTTTATCGCCCATCAACACTGAAGCTTTCTTT.

This sequence joins TRBV7-8 and TRBJ2-5; D gene uncertain. This CDR3 is 15 amino acids long. Trimming left V 4 bases short and J 5 bases short, with 17 bases between. The germline gives CDR1 SGHVS, CDR2 FQNEAQ. The CDR3 DNA reads TGTGCCAGCAGCTCTGGTTCCGGGCCCGTCGAGACCCAGTACTTC. Encoded protein: CASSSGSGPVETQYF.

This clonotype was recorded a few times. CDR3 sequence: CASKTSGGDYSYNEQFF. The CDR3 region has the DNA TGTGCCAGCAAGACTAGCGGGGGGGATTACTCCTACAATGAGCAGTTCTTC. This sequence joins TRBV6-5 and TRBJ2-1, with TRBD2 identical over 14 bases. Per the germline V gene, CDR1 is MNHEY and CDR2 is SVGAGI. Germline trimming cut 7 bases from V and 0 bases from J; bases unmatched to any gene: 5. The CDR3 sequence is 17 residues long.

As DNA, the CDR3 is TGTGCCAGCAGTTACTCGGGGGCAGGGGATCACCCTAGATACGAGCAGTACTTC. It yields the protein CASSYSGAGDHPRYEQYF. The chain is built from TRBV6-6 and TRBJ2-7; tentatively, D is TRBD1 (6 bases). Deletions cut 0 bases from V and 4 bases from J, with 22 bases between. Germline CDR1 and CDR2: MNHNY and SVGAGI (reference sequence). This CDR3 contains 18 residues.

This chain connects TRBV7-2 to TRBJ2-7; TRBD2 might be the D (6 bases). Germline loops: CDR1 SGHTA, CDR2 FQGNSA. The CDR3 runs to 15 residues. Deletions cut 3 bases from V and 1 base from J, with 13 bases between. This CDR3 is CASSLYAGQSYEQYF. CDR3 DNA: TGTGCCAGCAGCTTGTATGCGGGGCAGTCCTACGAGCAGTACTTC.

This rearrangement joins TRBV7-9 to TRBJ2-3; 7 bases map to TRBD2. With 4 bases clipped from V and 0 bases from J, the junction kept 13 bases outside the gene matches. Germline CDR1 reads SEHNR; CDR2 reads FQNEAQ (reference sequence). This CDR3 has 18 amino acids. In DNA, the CDR3 is TGTGCCAGCAGCTCTCGCGGGGGTATGCGGGGGAGCACAGATACGCAGTATTTT. This encodes CASSSRGGMRGSTDTQYF. The complete variable domain, with remaining parts taken from reference TRBV7-9 and TRBJ2-3, reads DTGVSQNPRHKITKRGQNVTFRCDPISEHNRLYWYRQTLGQGPEFLTYFQNEAQLEKSRLLSDRFSAERPKGSFSTLEIQRTEQGDSAMYLCASSSRGGMRGSTDTQYFGPGTRLTVL.

The chain joins TRBV28 to TRBJ2-3; possible D gene TRBD2, 5 bases. This CDR3 spans 13 amino acids. V was pared by 5 bases and J by 9 bases, with 15 bases between. Germline V CDR1 and CDR2: MDHEN, SYDVKM. Here the CDR3 reads CASSRIVARTQYF. CDR3 coding DNA: TGTGCCAGCAGTCGCATCGTAGCGAGGACGCAGTATTTT.

The table lists this clonotype with many counts. V and J are TRBV6-2 or TRBV6-3 and TRBJ1-5; no clear D gene. The length of the CDR3 is 15 residues. Trimming took off 2 bases at V and 5 bases at J, with 13 bases between the two ends. Per the germline V gene, CDR1 is MNHEY and CDR2 is SVGEGT. The CDR3 DNA reads as TGTGCCAGCAGTTACCTCGGGATTGGTGATCAGCCCCAGCATTTT. Translated, it gives CASSYLGIGDQPQHF.

The chain uses TRBV9 and TRBJ2-3, with D uncertain. CDR1 is SGDLS and CDR2 is YYNGEE in the germline V gene. The CDR3 has 16 residues. The germline V and J ends were trimmed by 0 bases and 0 bases, with 11 bases remaining between them. CDR3 in amino acids: CASSVVGAASTDTQYF. In nucleotides, the CDR3 is TGTGCCAGCAGCGTAGTAGGTGCTGCTAGCACAGATACGCAGTATTTT. The full variable domain, completed using reference TRBV9 and TRBJ2-3, is DSGVTQTPKHLITATGQRVTLRCSPRSGDLSVYWYQQSLDQGLQFLIQYYNGEERAKGNILERFSAQQFPDLHSELNLSSLELGDSALYFCASSVVGAASTDTQYFGPGTRLTVL.

The chain joins TRBV7-2 to TRBJ2-3; D is possibly TRBD1 (5 bases). This CDR3 contains 13 residues. Per germline, CDR1 SGHTA and CDR2 FQGNSA. V shed 8 bases and J shed 1 base, with 10 bases lying between them. The CDR3 bases are TGTGCCAGCGAACAGGTCGGCACAGATACGCAGTATTTT. This codes for CASEQVGTDTQYF.

The genes are TRBV5-1 and TRBJ1-1; D not certain. In germline, CDR1 is SGHRS, CDR2 YFSETQ. This CDR3 has 13 residues. V lost 4 bases and J lost 1, with 8 bases in between. The CDR3 DNA is TGCGCCAGCAGCCTAGATCCGAACACTGAAGCTTTCTTT. Amino acids: CASSLDPNTEAFF.

J is TRBJ1-1 and V is TRBV6-4; 7 bases map to TRBD1. Germline lookup yields CDR1 MRHNA and CDR2 SNTAGT. CDR3 length equals 13 residues. The J segment lost 10 bases and the V segment lost 5 bases, leaving 10 bases of the junction unmatched. The CDR3 DNA reads as TGTGCCAGCAGTCCCTCATTGACAGGGAGAGCTTTCTTT. Amino acid sequence: CASSPSLTGRAFF.

This clonotype was seen more than once but under ten times. The chain carries TRBV2 and TRBJ2-7; D is undetermined. This CDR3 has 12 residues. V dropped 0 bases and J dropped 7 bases, with 7 bases sitting between them. CDR1 and CDR2 from the germline V gene are SNHLY and FYNNEI. The CDR3 DNA is TGTGCCAGCAGTGAAGCTTCTCGAGAGCAGTACGTC. It is translated as CASSEASREQYV.

This clonotype occurred a few times. This sequence joins TRBV14 and TRBJ2-7, with unresolved D. The CDR3 contains 11 residues. Germline loops: CDR1 SGHDN, CDR2 FVKESK. Trimming took 2 bases from V and 5 from J, leaving 4 bases between them. This CDR3 reads CASSQRNEQYF. The CDR3 DNA is TGTGCCAGCAGCCAAAGGAACGAGCAGTACTTC.

The sample holds a few counts of this clonotype. DNA for the CDR3: TGCAGCGTTGTTTGGGGACTAGCTGGTGAGCAGTTCTTC. It is translated as CSVVWGLAGEQFF. This chain links TRBV29-1 with TRBJ2-1; 9 bases are a match to TRBD2. Germline CDR1 and CDR2: SQVTM and ANQGSEA. The CDR3 covers 13 residues. The J segment lost 9 bases and the V segment lost 4 bases, leaving 7 bases of the junction unmatched.

This clonotype was seen a handful of times. The chain uses TRBV27 and TRBJ1-5, with TRBD1 matching 8 bases. The germline CDR1 and CDR2 sequences are MNHEY and SMNVEV (reference sequence). This CDR3 spans 15 amino acids. V lost 2 bases to trimming and J lost 6 bases; unmatched junction nucleotides: 6. CDR3 protein: CASSLKAGGFQPQHF. The CDR3 DNA is TGTGCCAGCAGTTTAAAGGCAGGGGGCTTTCAGCCCCAGCATTTT.

The chain couples TRBV5-1 to TRBJ2-3; D is unclear. V was pared by 0 bases and J by 2 bases, with 7 bases between. Germline CDR1 SGHRS, CDR2 YFSETQ. The CDR3 has 14 amino acids. Written as DNA, the CDR3 is TGCGCCAGCAGCTTGGAACGGAACACAGATACGCAGTATTTT. It translates to CASSLERNTDTQYF.

This clonotype was recorded a few times. The genes are TRBV20-1 and TRBJ2-2; no reliable D call. Germline V gene sequence: CDR1 DFQATT, CDR2 SNEGSKA (reference sequence). The CDR3 has 15 residues. V lost 0 bases, J lost 4 bases, and 12 bases lay in between. CDR3 sequence reads: CSARDGLPGTGELFF. CDR3 DNA: TGCAGTGCTAGAGATGGGCTCCCGGGCACCGGGGAGCTGTTTTTT.

The chain recombines TRBV12-3 or TRBV12-4 with TRBJ2-5; 13 bases line up with TRBD2. This CDR3 region has 16 residues. V lost 4 bases to trimming and J lost 0 bases; unmatched junction nucleotides: 2. CDR3 loop: CASSSTSGGYQETQYF. In DNA form, the CDR3 reads TGTGCCAGCAGTTCGACTAGCGGGGGGTACCAAGAGACCCAGTACTTC.